What follows are 11 T cell receptor beta chains derived from one specimen sequenced in a study of CD8+CD57+ T cells in acquired aplastic anemia. Previously, flow cytometry had revealed CD8+CD57+ cell expansion in the patients chosen for sequencing. Using genomic DNA as the template, TCR beta VDJ and CDR3 profiling was carried out. TCRdb analysed the reads with MiXCR anew, one entry per CDR3 protein. This repertoire shows about 98,000 distinct CDR3 sequences, around 68% found once; its top ten account for around three fifths. The sample consisted of sorted CD4+, CD8+, or CD8+CD57+ T cells (not recorded which) from PBMCs. These receptors all come from a human donor with aplastic anemia.

This chain joins TRBV7-9 and TRBJ2-7, with 7 nucleotides matching TRBD2. Germline trimming cut 3 bases from V and 0 bases from J; bases unmatched to any gene: 2. The CDR3 has 14 residues. Germline V gene data show CDR1 as SEHNR and CDR2 as FQNEAQ (reference sequence). DNA for the CDR3: TGTGCCAGCAGCTTGGGCGGGGGCTCCTACGAGCAGTACTTC. This gives the protein CASSLGGGSYEQYF.

Details on this clonotype: Compared with germline, one end of the junction differs, possibly owing to a read error. This chain links TRBV7-7 with TRBJ2-5, with D hard to call. Germline V lookup: CDR1 SSHAT, CDR2 FNYEAQ (reference sequence). This CDR3 comprises 12 residues. In DNA, the CDR3 is TGTGCTAGCAGCCTAAATGGAGAGACCCAGTACTTC. This gives the protein CASSLNGETQYF.

This clonotype was found a few times. The genes are TRBV19 and TRBJ1-5; D is unresolved. Trimming stripped 0 bases from V and 2 bases from J, with 8 bases between. Germline V gene lookup returns CDR1 LNHDA and CDR2 SQIVND (reference sequence). This CDR3 is 15 amino acids long. The CDR3 loop reads CASSIDPRGNQPQHF. The CDR3 DNA reads TGTGCCAGTAGTATAGACCCGAGGGGCAATCAGCCCCAGCATTTT.

V and J are TRBV7-9 and TRBJ1-1; D remains ambiguous. The CDR3 is 13 residues long. CDR1 and CDR2 from the germline V gene are SEHNR and FQNEAQ (reference sequence). V lost 3 bases and J 0 bases, leaving 5 bases between the germline ends. In DNA, the CDR3 is TGTGCCAGCAGCTTCTCGCTGAACACTGAAGCTTTCTTT. It yields the protein CASSFSLNTEAFF.

The chain employs TRBV25-1 and TRBJ2-1, with 7 bases identical to TRBD1. This CDR3 has 14 amino acids. The ends lost 5 bases at V and 4 bases at J; junction bases unmatched: 5. Germline V gene data show CDR1 as MGHDK and CDR2 as SYGVNS. CDR3 nucleotides: TGTGCCAGCAGTCGTGGGACAGCGTACAATGAGCAGTTCTTC. This gives the protein CASSRGTAYNEQFF.

This chain uses TRBV10-3 with TRBJ1-1; D call uncertain. CDR1 is ENHRY, CDR2 SYGVKD, per germline. V was shortened by 10 bases and J by 0 bases, with 9 bases between the two germline ends. The CDR3 is made up of 12 amino acids. CDR3 residues: CASRDLNTEAFF. CDR3 DNA sequence: TGTGCCAGCAGAGATTTGAACACTGAAGCTTTCTTT.

The chain links TRBV9 to TRBJ2-2; D is possibly TRBD2 (7 bases). This CDR3 has 16 amino acids. Trimming shortened V by 0 bases and J by 4 bases, and 13 bases separated the two germline ends. Germline lookup yields CDR1 SGDLS and CDR2 YYNGEE. DNA of the CDR3: TGTGCCAGCAGCGTAGCTCGGGGGGCCGGCACCGGGGAGCTGTTTTTT. Translated, it gives CASSVARGAGTGELFF.

This clonotype was counted at least ten times. The genes are TRBV15 and TRBJ1-4; weak D call: TRBD1 (5 bases). The CDR3 sequence is 18 residues long. Germline CDR1 and CDR2: LNHNV and YYDKDF (reference sequence). The V gene lost 6 bases and the J gene lost 6 bases, with 26 bases spanning the gap. CDR3 DNA: TGTGCCACCAGGGCGGGGGGTTCTGTAATGGTTTTGGATGAAAAACTGTTTTTT. Protein sequence: CATRAGGSVMVLDEKLFF.

The rearrangement links TRBV12-3 or TRBV12-4 to TRBJ2-7, with 7 bases matching TRBD1. This CDR3 has 15 residues. The ends lost 7 bases at V and 6 bases at J; junction bases unmatched: 15. CDR3 in DNA: TGTGCCAGCACTGGGGACCCCACAGGGGTAGTCGAGCAGTACTTC. Encoded protein: CASTGDPTGVVEQYF.

This clonotype was picked up many times. The chain is built from TRBV4-1 and TRBJ2-1, with 7 bases that match TRBD1. The CDR3 consists of 16 residues. With V trimmed by 0 bases and J by 12 bases, 14 bases remained unmatched. Germline CDR1 MGHRA, CDR2 YSYEKL. The DNA of the CDR3 is TGCGCCAGCAGCCAAGAATCCGGGACAGCCCCCCCCGGGCAGTTCTTC. It translates to CASSQESGTAPPGQFF.

V usage is TRBV20-1 and J usage is TRBJ2-5; a weak D match, TRBD2 (5 bases). V was pared by 6 bases and J by 4 bases, with 12 bases between. The CDR3 runs to 12 residues. The V gene's germline CDR1 is DFQATT and CDR2 SNEGSKA (reference sequence). CDR3 coding DNA: TGCAGTGCCAGTTACGGGATAGAGACCCAGTACTTC. This codes for CSASYGIETQYF.